The 8 T cell receptor beta chains listed next were all sequenced from one sample in a study of blood T cell repertoires in COVID-19. The data were produced by immunoSEQ multiplex PCR, yet TCRdb's version contains in-frame clones alone and is incomplete. The table has 150,000 to 200,000 clones, around four fifths seen once. Sequencing was done on a sample of peripheral blood. These receptors all come from a woman aged 80 or over with COVID-19, enrolled during active disease.

V usage is TRBV5-4 and J usage is TRBJ2-7, with 7 positions matching TRBD1. The CDR3 spans 15 residues. V lost 2 bases, J lost 2 bases, and 7 bases stayed unmatched. Germline V gives CDR1 SGHNT, CDR2 YYREEE (reference sequence). The CDR3 DNA reads as TGTGCCAGCAGCTTAGTAAACAGGGGCACCTACGAGCAGTACTTC. This encodes CASSLVNRGTYEQYF.

The chain carries TRBV7-2 and TRBJ2-3, with D possibly TRBD2 on 6 matching bases. This CDR3 is 16 amino acids long. Germline CDR1 and CDR2: SGHTA and FQGNSA. Trimming pared 0 bases from V and 3 bases from J, leaving 13 bases between. Here the CDR3 DNA reads TGTGCCAGCAGCTTAGCAGGAGGGGTTGTGACAGATACGCAGTATTTT. It codes for CASSLAGGVVTDTQYF.

The J gene is TRBJ1-2, the V gene TRBV7-3; 7 bases agree with TRBD1. The CDR3 extends over 15 amino acids. The germline V gene encodes CDR1 SGHTA and CDR2 FQGTGA. With V trimmed by 5 bases and J by 6 bases, 12 bases remained unmatched. In nucleotides, the CDR3 is TGTGCCAGCAGCCTTATTGCCTCTACAGGGGATGGCTACACCTTC. Its translation is CASSLIASTGDGYTF.

The gene calls are TRBV19 and TRBJ2-2; 9 nucleotides agree with TRBD1. This CDR3 is 14 amino acids long. The J segment lost 6 bases and the V segment lost 8 bases, leaving 7 bases of the junction unmatched. The germline V gene encodes CDR1 LNHDA and CDR2 SQIVND (reference sequence). CDR3 sequence: CASQGTGYAGELFF. CDR3 nucleotide sequence: TGTGCCAGTCAGGGGACAGGGTATGCCGGGGAGCTGTTTTTT.

The chain combines TRBV7-8 with TRBJ1-5, with D unresolved. The CDR3 is 13 residues long. Trimming left V 2 bases short and J 1 base short, with 3 bases between. CDR1 and CDR2 from the germline V gene are SGHVS and FQNEAQ. CDR3 loop: CASSLSSNQPQHF. The CDR3 bases are TGTGCCAGCAGCTTATCGAGCAATCAGCCCCAGCATTTT.

V is TRBV29-1 and J is TRBJ2-3, with TRBD1 identical over 11 bases. V lost 1 base and J lost 6; bases outside the gene matches: 3. This CDR3 spans 14 amino acids. Looked up from germline, CDR1 is SQVTM and CDR2 is ANQGSEA. The CDR3 region is CSVEGGQGVDTQYF. The CDR3 bases are TGCAGCGTTGAAGGGGGACAGGGGGTTGATACGCAGTATTTT.

The V call is TRBV6-5, the J call TRBJ1-6; possibly TRBD1 for D (5 bases). The CDR3 consists of 14 residues. Germline-derived CDR1 and CDR2 are MNHEY and SVGAGI. V was trimmed by 2 bases and J by 7 bases, leaving 9 bases between them. CDR3: CASSYQGYNSPLHF. CDR3 bases: TGTGCCAGCAGTTACCAGGGTTACAATTCACCCCTCCACTTT.

The genes are TRBV12-5 and TRBJ2-5, with D tentatively TRBD1 (5 bases). Deletions cut 6 bases from V and 5 bases from J, with 7 bases between. The CDR3 covers 11 residues. CDR1 is LGHNT, CDR2 FRNRAP, per germline. The CDR3, as DNA: TGTGCTAGTGGCCCAGGGGAGACCCAGTACTTC. Its protein is CASGPGETQYF.